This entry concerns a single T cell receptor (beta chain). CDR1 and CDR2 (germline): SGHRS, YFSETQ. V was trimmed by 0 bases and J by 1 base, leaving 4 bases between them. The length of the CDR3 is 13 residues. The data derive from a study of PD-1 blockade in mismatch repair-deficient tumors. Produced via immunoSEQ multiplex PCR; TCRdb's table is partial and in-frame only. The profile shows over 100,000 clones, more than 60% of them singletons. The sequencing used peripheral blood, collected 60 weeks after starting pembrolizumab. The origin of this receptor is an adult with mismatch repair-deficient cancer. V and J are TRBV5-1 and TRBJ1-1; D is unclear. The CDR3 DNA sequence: TGCGCCAGCAGCTTGGACAGGAACACTGAAGCTTTCTTT. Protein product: CASSLDRNTEAFF. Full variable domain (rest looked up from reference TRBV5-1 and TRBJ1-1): KAGVTQTPRYLIKTRGQQVTLSCSPISGHRSVSWYQQTPGQGLQFLFEYFSETQRNKGNFPGRFSGRQFSNSRSEMNVSTLELGDSALYLCASSLDRNTEAFFGQGTRLTVV.